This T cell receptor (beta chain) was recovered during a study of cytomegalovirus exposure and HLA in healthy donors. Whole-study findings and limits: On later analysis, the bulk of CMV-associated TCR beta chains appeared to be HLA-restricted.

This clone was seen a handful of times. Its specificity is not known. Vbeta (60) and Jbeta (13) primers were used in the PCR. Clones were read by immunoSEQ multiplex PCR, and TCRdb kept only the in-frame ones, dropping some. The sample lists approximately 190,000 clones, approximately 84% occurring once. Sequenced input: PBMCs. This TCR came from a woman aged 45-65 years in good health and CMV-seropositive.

The CDR3 is CASSEGRGGHNEQFF. The DNA for the CDR3 is TGTGCCAGCAGTGAAGGGCGGGGGGGTCACAATGAGCAGTTCTTC. The V call is TRBV2, the J call TRBJ2-1; TRBD2 matches at 9 bases. Germline loops: CDR1 SNHLY, CDR2 FYNNEI. The CDR3 covers 15 residues. The ends lost 1 base at V and 5 bases at J; junction bases unmatched: 3.